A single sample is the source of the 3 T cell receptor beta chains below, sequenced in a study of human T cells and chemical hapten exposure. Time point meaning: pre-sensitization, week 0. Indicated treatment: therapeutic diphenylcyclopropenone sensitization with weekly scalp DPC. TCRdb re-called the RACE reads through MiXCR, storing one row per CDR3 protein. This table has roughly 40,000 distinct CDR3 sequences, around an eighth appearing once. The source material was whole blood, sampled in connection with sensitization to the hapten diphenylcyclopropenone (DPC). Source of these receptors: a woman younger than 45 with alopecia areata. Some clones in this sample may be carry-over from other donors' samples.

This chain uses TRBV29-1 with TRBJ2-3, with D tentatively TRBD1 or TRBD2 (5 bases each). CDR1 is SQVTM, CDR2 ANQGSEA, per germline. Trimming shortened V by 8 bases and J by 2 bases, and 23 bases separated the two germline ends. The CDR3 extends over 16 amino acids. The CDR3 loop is CSIYPVGLGATDTQYF. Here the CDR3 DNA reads TGCAGCATATACCCAGTCGGACTTGGGGCCACAGATACGCAGTATTTT.

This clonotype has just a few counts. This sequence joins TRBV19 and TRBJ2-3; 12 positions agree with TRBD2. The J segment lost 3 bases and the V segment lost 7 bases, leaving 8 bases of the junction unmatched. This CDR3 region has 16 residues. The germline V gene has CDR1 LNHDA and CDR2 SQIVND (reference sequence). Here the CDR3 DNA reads TGTGCCAGTAAGCTAGCGGGAGGGAGTCGAACAGATACGCAGTATTTT. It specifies CASKLAGGSRTDTQYF.

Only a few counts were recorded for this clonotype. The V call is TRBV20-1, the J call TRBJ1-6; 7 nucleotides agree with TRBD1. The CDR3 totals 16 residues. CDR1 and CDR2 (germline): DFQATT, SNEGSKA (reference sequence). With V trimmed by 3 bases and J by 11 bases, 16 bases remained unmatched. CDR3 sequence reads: CSASPPPRQGWTPLHF. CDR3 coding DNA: TGCAGTGCTAGCCCCCCGCCCCGACAGGGTTGGACACCCCTCCACTTT.